This entry lists 7 T cell receptor beta chains sequenced from one sample in a study of control samples from healthy donors and cancer patients. Assay used: immunoSEQ multiplex PCR; TCRdb lists only in-frame clones, some missing. The sample contains about 170,000 clones, 85% to 95% of which appear only once. The material sequenced was blood. The receptor source for this set is a woman under 30 in good health.

The V and J genes are TRBV21-1 and TRBJ2-7; the table names TRBD2, a call not compared with the DNA. TRBV21-1 is classified as a pseudogene. The CDR3 has 11 residues. The CDR3 loop is CASSKRHEQYF. For the CDR3, the DNA is TGTGCCAGCAGCAAGCGCCACGAGCAGTACTTC.

The V call is TRBV5-4, the J call TRBJ2-5; tentatively, D is TRBD1 (6 bases). The CDR3 sequence is 14 residues long. V was trimmed by 0 bases and J by 4 bases, leaving 10 bases between them. CDR1 and CDR2 (germline): SGHNT, YYREEE (reference sequence). The CDR3 DNA reads as TGTGCCAGCAGCTTGGGGGGGCTACGAGAGACCCAGTACTTC. It is translated as CASSLGGLRETQYF.

This sequence joins TRBV4-1 and TRBJ1-4, with 7 bases matching TRBD1. The junction had 5 bases not matched to a gene; V was cut back by 6 bases and J by 4 bases. The CDR3 is 14 amino acids. Germline V gives CDR1 MGHRA, CDR2 YSYEKL. This CDR3 reads CASRSGTDNEKLFF. The DNA for the CDR3 is TGCGCCAGCAGATCCGGGACAGATAATGAAAAACTGTTTTTT.

V usage is TRBV11-2 and J usage is TRBJ1-2; no clear D gene. Germline loops: CDR1 SGHAT, CDR2 FQNNGV. The CDR3 runs 13 residues. Trimming took 1 base from V and 6 from J, leaving 9 bases between them. For the CDR3, the DNA is TGTGCCAGCAGCTTAGTGACGGGGAATGGCTACACCTTC. This codes for CASSLVTGNGYTF.

This chain links TRBV10-2 with TRBJ1-2, with D possibly being TRBD1 (6 bases). The CDR3 is 12 residues long. Trimming shortened V by 7 bases and J by 4 bases, and 10 bases separated the two germline ends. Germline assignment: CDR1 WSHSY and CDR2 SAAADI. CDR3 coding DNA: TGCGCCAGCATGAAGGACAGCTATGGCTACACCTTC. This encodes CASMKDSYGYTF.

This clone appeared a single time. The chain couples TRBV27 to TRBJ1-1, with D perhaps TRBD1 (5 bases). Germline CDR1 and CDR2: MNHEY and SMNVEV (reference sequence). This CDR3 comprises 15 residues. The V gene lost 0 bases and the J gene lost 3 bases, with 11 bases spanning the gap. The DNA of the CDR3 is TGTGCCAGCAGTTTATCGGACCGGGGCGACACTGAAGCTTTCTTT. Residues: CASSLSDRGDTEAFF.

The chain recombines TRBV24-1 with TRBJ2-1, with 11 bases fitting TRBD2. V shed 12 bases and J 0 bases; nucleotides not matched to a gene: 6. The CDR3 extends over 15 amino acids. Germline values: CDR1 KGHDR, CDR2 SFDVKD. CDR3: CARRLAGSSYNEQFF. The CDR3 DNA reads as TGTGCCCGACGACTAGCGGGAAGCTCCTACAATGAGCAGTTCTTC.